This T cell receptor beta chain was sequenced in a study of beta chain features in type 1 diabetes. This clone was observed a few times. TCRB transcripts that were expressed got sequenced, as all of the isolated RNA had been reverse transcribed. TCRdb's table, derived via immunoSEQ multiplex PCR, lists solely in-frame clones and lacks some. The sample includes 350,000 or so clones, 15% to 20% seen only once; the top ten take under 0.05%. Markers CD45RO/CCR7/CD25/CD127/CD95/CD27 served to sort CD4+ naive, central memory, regulatory and stem cell-like memory cells. The CDR3 has 18 residues. Germline V CDR1 and CDR2: SEHNR, FQNEAQ (reference sequence).

The rearrangement links TRBV7-9 to TRBJ2-1, with D perhaps matching TRBD2 (7 bases). The sequence was obtained from a young woman in good health. What was sequenced was naive CD4+ T cells from blood. This chain's CDR3 is CVLGGGGLESSSYNEQFF. DNA for the CDR3: TGTGTACTCGGGGGCGGGGGACTTGAATCGAGCTCCTACAATGAGCAGTTCTTC.